The following is a TCR beta chain sequence with its context. No antigen is known for it. The V end lost 1 base, the J end lost 9 bases, and 8 bases lay between the germline ends. CDR1 SQVTM and CDR2 ANQGSEA come from the germline V gene. The CDR3 is 11 amino acids. The data derive from a study of blood T cells in healthy people across ages. Combining a sample-barcoded 5' primer with a J-beta primer mix, a second PCR ran for about 6 to 11 cycles. Tags on each cDNA molecule came from a template-switch adaptor with 12 random nucleotides. TCRdb used MiXCR to reprocess the 5' RACE reads, holding one entry per CDR3 protein. The repertoire has hundreds of thousands of distinct CDR3 sequences, over 45% of them found once; the top ten carry approximately 23%. Extraction of total RNA produced a minimum of 5 micrograms from each sample. General study findings and limits: Donor CMV status, an unknown factor, possibly confounded changes in expanded clonotypes. Both higher diversity and more naive CD4+ cells marked long-lived donors when set against aged donors.

J is TRBJ2-3 and V is TRBV29-1; D gene unclear. The source of this sequence is a man in his thirties or forties in good health. Sequenced: blood. CDR3 sequence reads: CSVEVDQTQYF. CDR3 nucleotides: TGCAGCGTTGAAGTGGATCAAACGCAGTATTTT.